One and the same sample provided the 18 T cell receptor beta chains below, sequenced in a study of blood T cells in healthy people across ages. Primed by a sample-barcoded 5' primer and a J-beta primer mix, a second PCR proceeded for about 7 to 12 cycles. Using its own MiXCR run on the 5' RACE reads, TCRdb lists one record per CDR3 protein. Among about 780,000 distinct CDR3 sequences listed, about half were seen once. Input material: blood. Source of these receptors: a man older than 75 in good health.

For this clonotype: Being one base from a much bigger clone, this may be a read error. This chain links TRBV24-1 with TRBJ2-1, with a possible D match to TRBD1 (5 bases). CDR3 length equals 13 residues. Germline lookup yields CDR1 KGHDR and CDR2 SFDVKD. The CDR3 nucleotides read TGTGCCACGGACAACCCCTCCGACAATGAGCAGTTCTTC. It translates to CATDNPSDNEQFF.

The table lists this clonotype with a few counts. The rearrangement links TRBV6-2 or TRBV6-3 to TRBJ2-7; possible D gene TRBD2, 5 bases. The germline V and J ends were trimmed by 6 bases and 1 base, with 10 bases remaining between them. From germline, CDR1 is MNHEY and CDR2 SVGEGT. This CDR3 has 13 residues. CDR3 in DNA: TGTGCCAGCAGAGCCCCGGGGTCCTACGAGCAGTACTTC. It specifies CASRAPGSYEQYF.

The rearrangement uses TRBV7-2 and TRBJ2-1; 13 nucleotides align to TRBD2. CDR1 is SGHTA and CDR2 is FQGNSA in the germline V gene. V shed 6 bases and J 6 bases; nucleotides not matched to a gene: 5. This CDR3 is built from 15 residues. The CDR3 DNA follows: TGTGCCAGCAGAGTACTAGCGGGGGGGCTCAATGAGCAGTTCTTC. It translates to CASRVLAGGLNEQFF.

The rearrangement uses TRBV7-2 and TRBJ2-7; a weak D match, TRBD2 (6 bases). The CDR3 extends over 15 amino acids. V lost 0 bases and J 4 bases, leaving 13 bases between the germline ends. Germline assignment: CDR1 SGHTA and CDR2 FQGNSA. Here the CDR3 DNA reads TGTGCCAGCAGCTTAGCGGGAGGCAACTTTTACGAGCAGTACTTC. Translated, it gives CASSLAGGNFYEQYF.

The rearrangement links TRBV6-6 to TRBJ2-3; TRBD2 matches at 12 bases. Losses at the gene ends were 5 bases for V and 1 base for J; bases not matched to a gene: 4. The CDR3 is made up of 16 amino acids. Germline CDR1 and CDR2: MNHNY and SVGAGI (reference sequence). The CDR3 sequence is CASSGRLAGGTDTQYF. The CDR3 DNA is TGTGCCAGCAGTGGTCGACTAGCGGGAGGCACAGATACGCAGTATTTT.

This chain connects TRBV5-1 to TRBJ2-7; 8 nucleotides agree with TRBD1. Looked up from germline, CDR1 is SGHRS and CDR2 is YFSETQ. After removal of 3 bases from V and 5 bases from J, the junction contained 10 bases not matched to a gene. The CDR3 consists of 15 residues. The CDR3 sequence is CASSCGQGGGNEQYF. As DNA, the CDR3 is TGCGCCAGCAGCTGTGGACAGGGAGGCGGGAACGAGCAGTACTTC.

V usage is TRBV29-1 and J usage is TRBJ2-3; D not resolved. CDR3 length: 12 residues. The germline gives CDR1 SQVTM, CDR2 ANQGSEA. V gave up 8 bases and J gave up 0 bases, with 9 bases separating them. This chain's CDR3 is CSPYPSTDTQYF. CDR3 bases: TGCAGCCCGTATCCTAGCACAGATACGCAGTATTTT.

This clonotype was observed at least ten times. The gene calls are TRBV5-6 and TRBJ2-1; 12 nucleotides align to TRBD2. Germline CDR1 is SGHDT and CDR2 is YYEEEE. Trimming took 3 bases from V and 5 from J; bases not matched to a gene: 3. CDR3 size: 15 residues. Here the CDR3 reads CASSSTSGSDNEQFF. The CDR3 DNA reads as TGTGCCAGCAGCTCGACTAGCGGGAGTGACAATGAGCAGTTCTTC.

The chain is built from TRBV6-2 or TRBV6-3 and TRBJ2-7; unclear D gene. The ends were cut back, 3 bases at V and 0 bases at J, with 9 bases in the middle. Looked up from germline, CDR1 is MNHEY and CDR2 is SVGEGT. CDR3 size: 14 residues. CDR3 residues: CASSYIGYSYEQYF. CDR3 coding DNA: TGTGCCAGCAGTTATATCGGGTACTCCTACGAGCAGTACTTC.

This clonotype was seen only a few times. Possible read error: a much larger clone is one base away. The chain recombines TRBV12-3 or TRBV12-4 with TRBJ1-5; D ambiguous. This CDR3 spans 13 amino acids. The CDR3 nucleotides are TGTGCCAGCAAGCGAACTAGCAAGCAGCCCCAGCATTTT. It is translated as CASKRTSKQPQHF.

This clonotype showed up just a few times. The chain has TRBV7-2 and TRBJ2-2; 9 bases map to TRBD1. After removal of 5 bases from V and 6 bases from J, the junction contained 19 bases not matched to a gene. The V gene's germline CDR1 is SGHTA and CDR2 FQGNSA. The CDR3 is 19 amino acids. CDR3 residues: CASSPRRRRGQGSSGELFF. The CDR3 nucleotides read TGTGCCAGCAGCCCCCGACGTAGGAGGGGACAGGGTTCGTCCGGGGAGCTGTTTTTT.

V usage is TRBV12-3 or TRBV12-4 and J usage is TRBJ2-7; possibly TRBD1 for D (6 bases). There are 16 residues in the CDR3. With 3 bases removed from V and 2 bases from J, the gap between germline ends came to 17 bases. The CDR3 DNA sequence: TGTGCCAGCAGTTTCCCCCTCCAACAGGGTACCTACGAGCAGTACTTC. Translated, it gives CASSFPLQQGTYEQYF.

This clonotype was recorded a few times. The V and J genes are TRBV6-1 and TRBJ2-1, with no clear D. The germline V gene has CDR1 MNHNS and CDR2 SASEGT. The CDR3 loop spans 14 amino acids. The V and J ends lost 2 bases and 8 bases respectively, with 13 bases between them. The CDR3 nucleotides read TGTGCCAGCAGTGAACTCTCGCTCGGCGATGAGCAGTTCTTC. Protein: CASSELSLGDEQFF.

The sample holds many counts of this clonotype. The CDR3 loop reads CASSPEGGLETQYF. The CDR3 DNA follows: TGTGCCAGCAGCCCCGAGGGGGGATTGGAGACCCAGTACTTC. The V and J genes are TRBV7-3 and TRBJ2-5, with D perhaps TRBD1 or TRBD2 (6 bases each). Trimming stripped 5 bases from V and 5 bases from J, with 15 bases between. The CDR3 is 14 amino acids. In germline, CDR1 is SGHTA, CDR2 FQGTGA. Based on the CDR3 plus reference TRBV7-3 and TRBJ2-5, the full variable domain is GAGVSQTPSNKVTEKGKYVELRCDPISGHTALYWYRQSLGQGPEFLIYFQGTGAADDSGLPNDRFFAVRPEGSVSTLKIQRTERGDSAVYLCASSPEGGLETQYFGPGTRLLVL.

CDR3 coding DNA: TGTGCCAGCAGCTCCCCCTTGGACGGATATAATGAAAAACTGTTTTTT. The encoded protein is CASSSPLDGYNEKLFF. This chain uses TRBV11-2 with TRBJ1-4; D is unresolved. This CDR3 comprises 16 residues. Trimming removed 4 bases from V and 4 bases from J, with 16 bases in between. In germline, CDR1 is SGHAT, CDR2 FQNNGV.

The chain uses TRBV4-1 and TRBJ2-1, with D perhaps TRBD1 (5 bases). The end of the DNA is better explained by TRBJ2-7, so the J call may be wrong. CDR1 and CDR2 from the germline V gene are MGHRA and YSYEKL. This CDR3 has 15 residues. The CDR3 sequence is CASSQGRASYNEQYF. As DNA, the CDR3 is TGCGCCAGCAGCCAAGGCAGGGCGTCCTACAATGAGCAGTACTTC.

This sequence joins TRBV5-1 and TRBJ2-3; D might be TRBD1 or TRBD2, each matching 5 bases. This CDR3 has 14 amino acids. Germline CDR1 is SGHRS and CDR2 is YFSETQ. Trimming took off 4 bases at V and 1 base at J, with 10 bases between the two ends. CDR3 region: CASSPGRRTDTQYF. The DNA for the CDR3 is TGCGCCAGCAGCCCGGGGCGTCGCACAGATACGCAGTATTTT.

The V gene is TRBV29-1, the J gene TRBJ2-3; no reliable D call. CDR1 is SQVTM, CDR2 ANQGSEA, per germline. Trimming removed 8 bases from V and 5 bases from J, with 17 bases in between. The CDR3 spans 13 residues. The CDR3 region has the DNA TGCAGCACAAGCCCTGGAATGGGAGATACGCAGTATTTT. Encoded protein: CSTSPGMGDTQYF.